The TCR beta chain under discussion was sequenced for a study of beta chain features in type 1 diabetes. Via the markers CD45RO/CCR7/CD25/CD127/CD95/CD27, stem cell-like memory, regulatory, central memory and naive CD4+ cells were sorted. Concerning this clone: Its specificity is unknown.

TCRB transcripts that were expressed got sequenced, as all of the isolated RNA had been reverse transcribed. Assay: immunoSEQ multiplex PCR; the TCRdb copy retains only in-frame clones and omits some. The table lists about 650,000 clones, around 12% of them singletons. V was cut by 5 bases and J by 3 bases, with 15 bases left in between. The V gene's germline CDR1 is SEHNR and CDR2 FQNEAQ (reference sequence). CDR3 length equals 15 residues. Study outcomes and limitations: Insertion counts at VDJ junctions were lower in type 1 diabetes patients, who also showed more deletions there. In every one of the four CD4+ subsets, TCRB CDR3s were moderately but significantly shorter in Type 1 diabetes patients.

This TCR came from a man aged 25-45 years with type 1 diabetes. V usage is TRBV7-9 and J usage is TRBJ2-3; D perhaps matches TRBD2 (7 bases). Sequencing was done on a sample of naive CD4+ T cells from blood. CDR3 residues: CASSLRGGLTDTQYF. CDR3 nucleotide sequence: TGTGCCAGCAGCCTGAGGGGGGGCCTGACAGATACGCAGTATTTT.